This TCR beta chain comes out of a study of T-cell memory formation after mild COVID-19. Study-wide findings and caveats: Clones shrinking between day 15 and 85 showed a balanced CD4/CD8 split, and those that grew later tilted toward CD4+.

With regard to this clonotype: Antigen: not known.

The CDR3 runs 13 residues. Germline-derived CDR1 and CDR2 are SGHRS and YFSETQ. Trimming left V 4 bases short and J 6 bases short, with 10 bases between. One entry per CDR3 protein results from TCRdb running MiXCR on the 5' RACE reads. This sample has about 290,000 distinct CDR3 sequences, with about a sixth found just once. What was sequenced was PBMCs or a T cell subset sorted from them (not recorded which). The TCR originated in a young man who had mild COVID-19 (a few samples of this study predate the infection). Cell type and time point are not known. The V call is TRBV5-1, the J call TRBJ2-2, with D perhaps TRBD1 (5 bases). CDR3 nucleotide sequence: TGCGCCAGCAGCAGCAGGGTTCCCGGGGAGCTGTTTTTT. Translated: CASSSRVPGELFF.